The entry below describes one T cell receptor (beta chain). Its antigen is unidentified. PCR involved 60 Vbeta and 13 Jbeta primers. Sequenced by immunoSEQ multiplex PCR; TCRdb stores in-frame clones only, minus some. The sample lists some 130,000 clones; 65% to 80% were seen once. The CDR3 is made up of 16 amino acids. CDR1 and CDR2 from the germline V gene are KGHSH and LQKENI. Germline trimming cut 3 bases from V and 0 bases from J; bases unmatched to any gene: 6. This specimen comes from a study of cytomegalovirus exposure and HLA in healthy donors. Study-wide findings and caveats: It was approximately 150 TCR beta chains that were listed as cytomegalovirus-associated.

The J gene is TRBJ2-3, the V gene TRBV18; 7 bases align to TRBD1. The source is a woman between 45 and 60 years old in good health and CMV-seropositive. The source material was PBMCs. The CDR3 spells CASSPNRGRSTDTQYF. The CDR3 bases are TGTGCCAGCTCACCCAACAGGGGCCGGAGCACAGATACGCAGTATTTT.